The next 16 T cell receptor beta chains were all read from a single sample in a study of T cell repertoires in cytomegalovirus infection (dated by TCRdb to between 2018 and 2021). The sequencer was an Illumina HiSeq 1500. The raw public data were reprocessed by TCRdb itself: fastp quality trimming at Q25, MiXCR clonotype calling, in-frame beta chains only. Identical CDR3 proteins give one entry, which carries the most common genes and DNA. Counted in this sample were more than 35,000 distinct CDR3 sequences; about 50% of them appeared once. Clones ranked in the top ten supply 90% of the sample. The treatment or condition label, read with the paper, signifies: in vitro stimulation with specific CMV peptide epitopes to enrich CMV-specific T cells. No antigen has been identified for these receptors. This specimen consisted of CD8+ T cells from cultured PBMCs, obtained from culture after CMV antigen stimulation. All receptors come from a human donor in good health (CMV status not recorded). Some clones in this sample may be carry-over from other donors' samples.

The V gene is TRBV27, the J gene TRBJ2-3; 10 bases are a match to TRBD2. This CDR3 contains 15 residues. CDR1 is MNHEY, CDR2 SMNVEV, per germline (reference sequence). V lost 1 base and J lost 6; bases outside the gene matches: 4. CDR3 amino acids: CASSLWTSGEDTQYF. The CDR3 DNA reads TGTGCCAGCAGTTTATGGACTAGCGGAGAGGATACGCAGTATTTT.

V is TRBV7-8 and J is TRBJ2-5, with 11 bases matching TRBD2. The CDR3 sequence is 16 residues long. Germline V gene lookup returns CDR1 SGHVS and CDR2 FQNEAQ. V shed 6 bases, J shed 5 bases, and the junction held 11 bases outside the gene matches. In DNA, the CDR3 is TGTGCCAGCAGTTGGCTAGCGGGGGGAAAGGGGGAGACCCAGTACTTC. It translates to CASSWLAGGKGETQYF. The full variable domain, with the rest looked up from reference TRBV7-8 and TRBJ2-5, is GAGVSQSPRYKVAKRGQDVALRCDPISGHVSLFWYQQALGQGPEFLTYFQNEAQLDKSGLPSDRFFAERPEGSVSTLKIQRTQQEDSAVYLCASSWLAGGKGETQYFGPGTRLLVL.

This clonotype came up a few times. The chain uses TRBV5-6 and TRBJ2-2, with 7 bases identical to TRBD2. Trimming cost V 6 bases and J 5 bases; bases outside gene matches: 7. CDR1 is SGHDT and CDR2 is YYEEEE in the germline V gene. The CDR3 totals 14 residues. The chain's CDR3 is CASMYLGGTGELFF. The CDR3 DNA reads TGTGCCAGCATGTACCTGGGGGGGACCGGGGAGCTGTTTTTT.

This clonotype came up once. The chain links TRBV7-2 to TRBJ2-7, with TRBD2 matching 7 bases. In germline, CDR1 is SGHTA, CDR2 FQGNSA. Losses at the gene ends were 5 bases for V and 5 bases for J; bases not matched to a gene: 15. This CDR3 has 16 amino acids. The CDR3 DNA follows: TGTGCCAGCAGCACCCCTGTTGGGAGGGGTCGAGACGAGCAGTACTTC. Its translation: CASSTPVGRGRDEQYF.

The V gene is TRBV7-2, the J gene TRBJ2-3; D gene uncertain. V shed 6 bases and J shed 4 bases, with 8 bases lying between them. The germline CDR1 and CDR2 sequences are SGHTA and FQGNSA. This CDR3 contains 12 residues. CDR3 amino acids: CASSFVSDTQYF. For the CDR3, the DNA is TGTGCCAGCAGTTTCGTGTCAGATACGCAGTATTTT. Combining the CDR3 with reference TRBV7-2 and TRBJ2-3 gives the whole variable domain GAGVSQSPSNKVTEKGKDVELRCDPISGHTALYWYRQSLGQGLEFLIYFQGNSAPDKSGLPSDRFSAERTGGSVSTLTIQRTQQEDSAVYLCASSFVSDTQYFGPGTRLTVL.

The J gene is TRBJ1-1, the V gene TRBV14; D unresolved. The CDR3 covers 16 residues. Trimming pared 1 base from V and 0 bases from J, leaving 12 bases between. Germline values: CDR1 SGHDN, CDR2 FVKESK. The CDR3 sequence is CASSQGPLRVNTEAFF. The CDR3 bases are TGTGCCAGCAGCCAAGGCCCACTCAGAGTGAACACTGAAGCTTTCTTT. The full variable domain, completed using reference TRBV14 and TRBJ1-1, is EAGVTQFPSHSVIEKGQTVTLRCDPISGHDNLYWYRRVMGKEIKFLLHFVKESKQDESGMPNNRFLAERTGGTYSTLKVQPAELEDSGVYFCASSQGPLRVNTEAFFGQGTRLTVV.

The chain employs TRBV5-6 and TRBJ2-7, with D unclear. Germline V gives CDR1 SGHDT, CDR2 YYEEEE. Between the trimmed V and J ends, which lost 2 bases and 3 bases, there was a span of 6 bases. CDR3 length equals 12 residues. CDR3 amino acids: CASSFNSYEQYF. Here the CDR3 DNA reads TGTGCCAGCAGCTTCAACAGCTACGAGCAGTACTTC.

The chain employs TRBV11-2 and TRBJ1-2; 9 bases are shared with TRBD1. Germline V gene sequence: CDR1 SGHAT, CDR2 FQNNGV. The CDR3 is made up of 19 amino acids. Trimming at V came to 5 bases and at J to 4 bases, leaving 20 bases not matched to a gene. In DNA, the CDR3 is TGTGCCAGCAGCCTAGGAGGGACAGGGTATCAAGGAGGAGGCTATGGCTACACCTTC. The encoded protein is CASSLGGTGYQGGGYGYTF. Supplemented by reference TRBV11-2 and TRBJ1-2, the full variable domain reads EAGVAQSPRYKIIEKRQSVAFWCNPISGHATLYWYQQILGQGPKLLIQFQNNGVVDDSQLPKDRFSAERLKGVDSTLKIQPAKLEDSAVYLCASSLGGTGYQGGGYGYTFGSGTRLTVV.

This clonotype was counted at least ten times. The chain couples TRBV11-2 to TRBJ2-7; possibly TRBD1 for D (6 bases). V was trimmed by 6 bases and J by 7 bases, leaving 19 bases between them. The length of the CDR3 is 14 residues. CDR1 and CDR2 (germline): SGHAT, FQNNGV. The CDR3 DNA sequence: TGTGCCAGCAGTCTCGTGAGGGGGTCAGATGAGCAGTACTTC. This gives the protein CASSLVRGSDEQYF.

The V and J genes are TRBV7-2 and TRBJ1-1, with 9 bases aligning to TRBD1. CDR3 length: 14 residues. In germline, CDR1 is SGHTA, CDR2 FQGNSA. Trimming removed 3 bases from V and 4 bases from J; junction bases left unmatched: 3. CDR3 sequence (DNA): TGTGCCAGCAGCTTTACAGGGGGCGGCACTGAAGCTTTCTTT. Translating it yields CASSFTGGGTEAFF.

In its sample, this clonotype was seen a few times. The CDR3 sequence: CASSFGTGPDTQYF. CDR3 nucleotides: TGTGCCAGCAGCTTCGGGACAGGGCCAGATACGCAGTATTTT. This chain joins TRBV11-2 and TRBJ2-3; TRBD1 aligns across 9 bases. This CDR3 contains 14 residues. Germline V gene data show CDR1 as SGHAT and CDR2 as FQNNGV. With V trimmed by 3 bases and J by 4 bases, 2 bases remained unmatched. Complete variable domain (other parts from reference TRBV11-2 and TRBJ2-3): EAGVAQSPRYKIIEKRQSVAFWCNPISGHATLYWYQQILGQGPKLLIQFQNNGVVDDSQLPKDRFSAERLKGVDSTLKIQPAKLEDSAVYLCASSFGTGPDTQYFGPGTRLTVL.

In its sample, this clonotype was seen a few times. The gene calls are TRBV19 and TRBJ1-5, with 8 bases matching TRBD1. The junction had 9 bases not matched to a gene; V was cut back by 5 bases and J by 6 bases. Germline assignment: CDR1 LNHDA and CDR2 SQIVND (reference sequence). The CDR3 has 15 residues. The CDR3 sequence is CASSSAGTGGQPQHF. Here the CDR3 DNA reads TGTGCCAGTAGTTCTGCCGGGACAGGCGGTCAGCCCCAGCATTTT.

V usage is TRBV12-3 or TRBV12-4 and J usage is TRBJ1-1; maybe TRBD1 (5 bases). CDR3 length equals 12 residues. V dropped 7 bases and J dropped 7 bases, with 13 bases sitting between them. Here the CDR3 reads CASTPGPNEAFF. CDR3 nucleotide sequence: TGTGCCAGCACCCCGGGGCCGAATGAAGCTTTCTTT.

The table lists this clonotype with many counts. The genes are TRBV27 and TRBJ1-2; 8 bases align to TRBD1. V lost 4 bases and J lost 8; bases outside the gene matches: 6. The CDR3 covers 13 residues. CDR1 and CDR2 (germline): MNHEY, SMNVEV (reference sequence). The CDR3 DNA sequence: TGTGCCAGCAGTTATGGGCAGGGGGCCGGCTACACCTTC. Amino acid sequence: CASSYGQGAGYTF.

Only a few counts were recorded for this clonotype. This sequence joins TRBV12-3 or TRBV12-4 and TRBJ2-7; possible D gene TRBD2, 6 bases. This CDR3 has 12 residues. Trimming took off 11 bases at V and 5 bases at J, with 16 bases between the two ends. DNA for the CDR3: TGTGCCTCCAATCGGGGGTCCCACGAGCAGTACTTC. Its translation is CASNRGSHEQYF.

A remark on this clonotype: An end of the junction differs from the germline gene, which may be a read error. The V gene is TRBV5-1, the J gene TRBJ2-7; 7 bases fit TRBD1. The CDR3 has 15 residues. From germline, CDR1 is SGHRS and CDR2 YFSETQ. CDR3 amino acids: CDSSFTGTEIYEQYF. CDR3 nucleotides: TGCGACAGCAGCTTCACCGGGACAGAGATCTACGAGCAGTACTTC.